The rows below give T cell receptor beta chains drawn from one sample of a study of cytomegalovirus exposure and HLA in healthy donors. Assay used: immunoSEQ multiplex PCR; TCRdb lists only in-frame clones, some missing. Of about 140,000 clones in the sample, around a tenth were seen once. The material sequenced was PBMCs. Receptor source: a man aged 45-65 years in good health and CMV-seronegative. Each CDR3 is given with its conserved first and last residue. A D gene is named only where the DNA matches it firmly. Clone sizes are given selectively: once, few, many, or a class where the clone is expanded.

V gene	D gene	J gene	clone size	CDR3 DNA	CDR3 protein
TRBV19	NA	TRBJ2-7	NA	TGTGCCAGTAGTAAACAGGCTTCCTACGAGCAGTACTTC	CASSKQASYEQYF
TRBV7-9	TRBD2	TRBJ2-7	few	TGTGCCAGCAGCTCTAGCGGAAAGGTATCCTACGAGCAGTACTTC	CASSSSGKVSYEQYF
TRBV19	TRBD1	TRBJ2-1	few	TGTGCCAGTAGTCCCGCCCGAACCGGACAGGGGCCCTACAATGAGCAGTTCTTC	CASSPARTGQGPYNEQFF
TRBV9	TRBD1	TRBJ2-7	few	TGTGCCAGCAGCGTAGGGGCAGGGGGCCCATACGAGCAGTACTTC	CASSVGAGGPYEQYF
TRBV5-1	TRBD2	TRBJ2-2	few	TGCGCCAGCAGCTTGGGCGCACTAGCGGGGACCACCGGGGAGCTGTTTTTT	CASSLGALAGTTGELFF
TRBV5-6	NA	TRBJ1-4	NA	TGTGCCAGCAGCTTGGGGTCAGGGGAGCGTGAAAAACTGTTTTTT	CASSLGSGEREKLFF
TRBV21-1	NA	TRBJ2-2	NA	TGTGCCAGCACCCAGGGTACAGGGGACACCGGGGAGCTGTTTTTT	CASTQGTGDTGELFF
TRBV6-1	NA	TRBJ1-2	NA	TGTGCCAGCCTGGCGACCCCCGGGGGGAACTATGGCTACACCTTC	CASLATPGGNYGYTF
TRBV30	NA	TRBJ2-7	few	TGTGCCGGGGTTGGGCAGGGCTACGAGCAGTACTTC	CAGVGQGYEQYF
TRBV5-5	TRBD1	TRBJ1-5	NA	TGTGCCAGCAGCCCCTGGCGGACAGGGGACGCTCAGCCCCAGCATTTT	CASSPWRTGDAQPQHF
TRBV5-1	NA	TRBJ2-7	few	TGCGCCAGCAGCTTGGTGGCGGGACAGACCTACGAGCAGTACTTC	CASSLVAGQTYEQYF
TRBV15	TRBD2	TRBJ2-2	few	TGTGCCACCAGCGTTAGGGCGGGGGGACCCGGGGAGCTGTTTTTT	CATSVRAGGPGELFF
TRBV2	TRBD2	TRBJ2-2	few	TGTGCCAGCAGACGGGGGAGCGGGGGGAACACCGGGGAGCTGTTTTTT	CASRRGSGGNTGELFF
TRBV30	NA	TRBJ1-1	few	TGTGCCTGGAGTAAAAACCGGTCCGGCAGGAACGTGAACACTGAAGCTTTCTTT	CAWSKNRSGRNVNTEAFF
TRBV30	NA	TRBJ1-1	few	TGTGCCTGGAGAAGAGGGTCTTTCGAAGCTTTCTTT	CAWRRGSFEAFF
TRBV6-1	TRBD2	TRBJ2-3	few	TGTGCCAGCAGTGAACAGGCGGGGGGCACAGATACGCAGTATTTT	CASSEQAGGTDTQYF
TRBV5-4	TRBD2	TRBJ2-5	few	TGTGCCAGCAGCTTAGATTCTAGCGGGGGGGCTGTAGAGACCCAGTACTTC	CASSLDSSGGAVETQYF
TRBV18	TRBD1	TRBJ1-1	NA	TGTGCCAGCTCACCATCGCATCCGGGACAGGGGAACACTGAAGCTTTCTTT	CASSPSHPGQGNTEAFF
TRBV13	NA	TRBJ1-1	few	TGTGCCAGCAGCGGAGAAGACAGTAACACTGAAGCTTTCTTT	CASSGEDSNTEAFF
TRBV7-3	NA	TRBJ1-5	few	TGTGCCAGCAGCTCAATAGGGGGTCAGCCCCAGCATTTT	CASSSIGGQPQHF
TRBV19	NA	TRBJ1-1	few	TGTGCCAGTAGTAATTCGGGGCGGGGGGTGAACACTGAAGCTTTCTTT	CASSNSGRGVNTEAFF
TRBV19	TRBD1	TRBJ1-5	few	TGTGCCAGTATCGGGACAGGCAATCAGCCCCAGCATTTT	CASIGTGNQPQHF
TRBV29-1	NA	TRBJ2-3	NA	TGCAGCGCCCAGCGCGGGGGCCGGGAAGATACGCAGTATTTT	CSAQRGGREDTQYF
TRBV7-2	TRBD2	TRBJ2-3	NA	TGTGCCAGCAGCTTAACTAGCGCGCAGCCGTCATATTTT	CASSLTSAQPSYF
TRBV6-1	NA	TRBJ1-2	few	TGTGCCAGCAGTGAAGGCGCAGGGCGGAACTATGGCTACACCTTC	CASSEGAGRNYGYTF
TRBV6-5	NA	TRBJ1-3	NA	TGTGCCAGCAGCCGGGGGGGAAACACCATATATTTT	CASSRGGNTIYF
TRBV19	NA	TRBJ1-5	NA	TGTGCCAGTAAGAACGCAGGGGCCGCGCGGGGCAATCAGCCCCAGCATTTT	CASKNAGAARGNQPQHF
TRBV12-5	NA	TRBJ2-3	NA	TGTGCTAGTGGTTTGCAAGGGGCCCCCACAGATACGCAGTATTTT	CASGLQGAPTDTQYF
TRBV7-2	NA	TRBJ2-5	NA	TGTGCCAGCAGCCGTGCGGGGCAAGAGACCCAGTACTTC	CASSRAGQETQYF
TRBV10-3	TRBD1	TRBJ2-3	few	TGTGCCATCAGTGACGGTAACAGGGGGGCAGATACGCAGTATTTT	CAISDGNRGADTQYF
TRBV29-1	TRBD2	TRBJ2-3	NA	TGCAGCGTACAGCGGGAAACAGATACGCAGTATTTT	CSVQRETDTQYF
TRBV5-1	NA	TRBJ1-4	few	TGCGCCAGCAGCTTGGAAGGGGTGGGTGAAAAACTGTTTTTT	CASSLEGVGEKLFF
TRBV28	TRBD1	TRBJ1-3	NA	TGTGCCAGCAGTCTTCCGTTCTCACAGGGGCTCTCTGGAAACACCATATATTTT	CASSLPFSQGLSGNTIYF
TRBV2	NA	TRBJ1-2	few	TGTGCCAGCAGTGAAGCGCTTGCAATGCGAAACTATGGCTACACCTTC	CASSEALAMRNYGYTF
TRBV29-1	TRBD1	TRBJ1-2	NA	TGCAGCGCCAGACAGGGGGATAACTATGGCTACACCTTC	CSARQGDNYGYTF
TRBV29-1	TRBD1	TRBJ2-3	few	TGCAGCGTTGAACTGGGGCAGGGGGCGCAATTTTTT	CSVELGQGAQFF
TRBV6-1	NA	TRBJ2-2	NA	TGTGCCAGTCCCGGACTCCCGACCACCGGGGAGCTGTTTTTT	CASPGLPTTGELFF
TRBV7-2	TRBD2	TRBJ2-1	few	TGTGCCAGCAGCTCCCTTGGACTAGCGGGGCTCGGGGAGCAGTTCTTC	CASSSLGLAGLGEQFF
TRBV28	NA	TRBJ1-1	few	TGTGCCAGCAGTTTATTACTTAGGGGAAACACTGAAGCTTTCTTT	CASSLLLRGNTEAFF
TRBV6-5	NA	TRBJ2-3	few	TGTGCCAGCAGTTGGGCGGGGAAGAGCACAGATACGCAGTATTTT	CASSWAGKSTDTQYF
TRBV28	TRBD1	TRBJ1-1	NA	TGTGCCAGCAGTTTCCCCTTGACAGGGGATGAAGCTTTCTTT	CASSFPLTGDEAFF
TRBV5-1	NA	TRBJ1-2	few	TGCGCCAGCAGCCCGCAACCGGGAAACTATGGCTACACCTTC	CASSPQPGNYGYTF
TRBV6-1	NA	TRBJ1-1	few	TGTGCCAGCAGCCCTCTAGTAGAAGCTTTCTTT	CASSPLVEAFF
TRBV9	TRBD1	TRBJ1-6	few	TGTGCCAGCAGCGGTCGAAGGAATCCGGGACAGGGGAATTCACCCCTCCACTTT	CASSGRRNPGQGNSPLHF
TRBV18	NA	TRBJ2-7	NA	TGTGCCAGCTCACCACCGACCAGGACATGGCCCTACGAGCAGTACTTC	CASSPPTRTWPYEQYF
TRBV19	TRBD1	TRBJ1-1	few	TGTGCCAGTAATTACAGGGGGACTGAAGCTTTCTTT	CASNYRGTEAFF